Presented here are 29 T cell receptor beta chains from one specimen sequenced in a study of blood T cell repertoires in COVID-19. Libraries were prepared by immunoSEQ multiplex PCR; TCRdb keeps only in-frame clonotypes and omits some of them. The data show about 140,000 clones, over 75% seen once. Sequencing was carried out using peripheral blood. All receptors come from a man over 45 with acute or convalescent COVID-19.

The chain is built from TRBV24-1 and TRBJ1-2; 10 bases map to TRBD1. Germline V CDR1 and CDR2: KGHDR, SFDVKD. The CDR3 consists of 16 residues. With V trimmed by 4 bases and J by 1 base, 5 bases remained unmatched. The DNA for the CDR3 is TGTGCCACCAGTGACCAAGGGACAGGGGTTAACTATGGCTACACCTTC. Protein product: CATSDQGTGVNYGYTF.

The gene calls are TRBV30 and TRBJ1-2, with 8 bases fitting TRBD1. V was clipped by 2 bases and J by 8 bases; unmatched bases: 7. CDR1 is GTSNPN and CDR2 is SVGIG in the germline V gene (reference sequence). This CDR3 contains 13 residues. The CDR3 loop is CAWSTTGVWGYTF. Here the CDR3 DNA reads TGTGCCTGGAGTACGACAGGGGTGTGGGGCTACACCTTC.

This clone turned up a few times. This rearrangement joins TRBV28 to TRBJ2-7, with TRBD2 matching 8 bases. The CDR3 consists of 14 residues. V lost 8 bases to trimming and J lost 2 bases; unmatched junction nucleotides: 8. CDR1 and CDR2 from the germline V gene are MDHEN and SYDVKM. The chain's CDR3 is CASSAAGEAYEQYF. The CDR3 DNA is TGTGCCAGCTCTGCAGCGGGGGAAGCCTACGAGCAGTACTTC.

This clone was counted a single time. The chain uses TRBV5-5 and TRBJ1-1; TRBD1 matches 7 bases. Per germline, CDR1 SGHKS and CDR2 YYEKEE (reference sequence). V dropped 2 bases and J dropped 3; count of bases not matched to a gene: 7. CDR3 size: 15 residues. The CDR3 here is CASSLEGASDTEAFF. CDR3 sequence (DNA): TGTGCCAGCAGCTTAGAGGGGGCGTCCGACACTGAAGCTTTCTTT. Based on the CDR3 plus reference TRBV5-5 and TRBJ1-1, the full variable domain is DAGVTQSPTHLIKTRGQQVTLRCSPISGHKSVSWYQQVLGQGPQFIFQYYEKEERGRGNFPDRFSARQFPNYSSELNVNALLLGDSALYLCASSLEGASDTEAFFGQGTRLTVV.

The chain joins TRBV5-3 to TRBJ2-1; 7 bases map to TRBD1. TRBV5-3 is given ORF status, its function remaining uncertain. The trim removed 3 bases at V and 8 bases at J, leaving 14 bases unmatched. This CDR3 contains 16 residues. The DNA for the CDR3 is TGTGCCAGAAGCTGGCCCGGGACAGTCGGACCTGATGAGCAGTTCTTC. Encoded protein: CARSWPGTVGPDEQFF.

This clone was detected only a few times. J is TRBJ2-6 and V is TRBV13, with a possible D match to TRBD1 (6 bases). The CDR3 spans 16 residues. The germline V gene encodes CDR1 PRHDT and CDR2 FYEKMQ (reference sequence). Trimming pared 5 bases from V and 4 bases from J, leaving 15 bases between. The CDR3 reads CASSARGSAGANVLTF. CDR3 DNA: TGTGCCAGCAGCGCCAGGGGATCGGCGGGGGCCAACGTCCTGACTTTC.

The rearrangement uses TRBV5-1 and TRBJ2-6, with TRBD2 matching over 11 bases. The CDR3 spans 19 residues. The ends lost 0 bases at V and 0 bases at J; junction bases unmatched: 5. The V gene's germline CDR1 is SGHRS and CDR2 YFSETQ. The CDR3 reads CASSLGLAGGSSGANVLTF. In DNA form, the CDR3 reads TGCGCCAGCAGCTTGGGGTTAGCGGGAGGGAGCTCTGGGGCCAACGTCCTGACTTTC.

The genes are TRBV6-5 and TRBJ1-2; 9 nucleotides match TRBD1. This CDR3 is built from 14 residues. The V and J ends lost 7 bases and 5 bases, in that order; junction bases with no gene match: 8. In germline, CDR1 is MNHEY, CDR2 SVGAGI. The CDR3 protein is CASNPGQGQYGYTF. In DNA form, the CDR3 reads TGTGCCAGCAACCCGGGACAGGGACAATATGGCTACACCTTC.

V and J are TRBV28 and TRBJ2-4; TRBD2 matches at 10 bases. The CDR3 has 18 amino acids. Germline assignment: CDR1 MDHEN and CDR2 SYDVKM. V shed 2 bases and J 4 bases; nucleotides not matched to a gene: 11. Here the CDR3 reads CASSLGGLALLSKNIQYF. The DNA for the CDR3 is TGTGCCAGCAGTTTAGGGGGACTAGCGCTCCTTTCTAAAAACATTCAGTACTTC.

The chain is built from TRBV27 and TRBJ2-7; the match to TRBD2 covers 12 bases. V was clipped by 3 bases and J by 13 bases; unmatched bases: 16. This CDR3 has 16 amino acids. Germline CDR1 MNHEY, CDR2 SMNVEV (reference sequence). Here the CDR3 DNA reads TGTGCCAGCAGTTTCTTCACCGGGACTAGCGGGCCTGAGTACTACTTC. This translates into CASSFFTGTSGPEYYF.

The CDR3 sequence is CASSPQGPPTDTQYF. DNA for the CDR3: TGTGCCAGCAGTCCGCAGGGGCCACCCACAGATACGCAGTATTTT. The chain joins TRBV27 to TRBJ2-3; the D gene is possibly TRBD1 (6 bases). There are 15 residues in the CDR3. Trimming removed 5 bases from V and 2 bases from J, with 14 bases in between. Germline CDR1 MNHEY, CDR2 SMNVEV (reference sequence).

This clone was seen only a few times. CDR3 coding DNA: TGTGCCAGCAGTTACTCCGGGACAAGGGATCAGCCCCAGCATTTT. The encoded protein is CASSYSGTRDQPQHF. The chain has TRBV6-2 or TRBV6-3 and TRBJ1-5, with D perhaps TRBD1 (6 bases). Trimming pared 0 bases from V and 5 bases from J, leaving 11 bases between. The germline CDR1 and CDR2 sequences are MNHEY and SVGEGT. This CDR3 is 15 amino acids long.

V gene TRBV2 combines with J gene TRBJ2-2; 14 positions agree with TRBD2. The CDR3 runs 14 residues. Germline V gene lookup returns CDR1 SNHLY and CDR2 FYNNEI. J was trimmed by 5 bases and V by 9 bases; bases with no gene match: 2. CDR3 in amino acids: CASRTSGGTGELFF. The CDR3 coding sequence is TGTGCCAGTAGGACTAGCGGGGGGACCGGGGAGCTGTTTTTT.

The chain links TRBV7-9 to TRBJ2-5, with 9 nucleotides matching TRBD1. In germline, CDR1 is SEHNR, CDR2 FQNEAQ (reference sequence). The CDR3 is 15 amino acids. With V trimmed by 1 base and J by 2 bases, 2 bases remained unmatched. The CDR3 here is CASSLGTGVQETQYF. CDR3 nucleotides: TGTGCCAGCAGCTTAGGGACAGGGGTGCAAGAGACCCAGTACTTC.

V gene TRBV5-4 combines with J gene TRBJ1-1; TRBD1 aligns across 7 bases. Germline CDR1 is SGHNT and CDR2 is YYREEE (reference sequence). Unmatched junction bases numbered 1, after V lost 3 bases and J lost 5 bases. The CDR3 is made up of 12 amino acids. CDR3 nucleotides: TGTGCCAGCAGCTACAGGGGTACTGAAGCTTTCTTT. Translated: CASSYRGTEAFF. Using reference TRBV5-4 and TRBJ1-1 for the parts outside the CDR3, the full variable domain is ETGVTQSPTHLIKTRGQQVTLRCSSQSGHNTVSWYQQALGQGPQFIFQYYREEENGRGNFPPRFSGLQFPNYSSELNVNALELDDSALYLCASSYRGTEAFFGQGTRLTVV.

The chain combines TRBV24-1 with TRBJ2-7, with TRBD1 identical over 7 bases. The CDR3 totals 16 residues. V gave up 5 bases and J gave up 4 bases; unmatched junction bases: 13. Germline values: CDR1 KGHDR, CDR2 SFDVKD. The CDR3, as DNA: TGTGCCACCAGTGCCTCCCTCGGGACAGCCCAATACGAGCAGTACTTC. Amino acids: CATSASLGTAQYEQYF.

The rearrangement joins TRBV28 to TRBJ1-2; D remains unclear. Trimming took 8 bases from V and 2 from J, leaving 15 bases between them. The germline CDR1 and CDR2 sequences are MDHEN and SYDVKM. There are 14 residues in the CDR3. CDR3 sequence (DNA): TGTGCCAGCGAGGCGAGCTCAGTGAACTATGGCTACACCTTC. Amino acid sequence: CASEASSVNYGYTF.

The J gene is TRBJ2-7, the V gene TRBV18; TRBD2 is a possible D gene (6 bases). The ends were cut back, 6 bases at V and 7 bases at J, with 13 bases in the middle. The CDR3 sequence is 12 residues long. Germline loops: CDR1 KGHSH, CDR2 LQKENI. The chain's CDR3 is CASSPGVEEQYF. The DNA of the CDR3 is TGTGCCAGCTCCCCGGGAGTGGAGGAGCAGTACTTC.

The rearrangement links TRBV10-1 to TRBJ2-1; no definite D call. V lost 2 bases, J lost 11 bases, and 10 bases lay in between. Germline loops: CDR1 WNHNN, CDR2 SYGVQD (reference sequence). The CDR3 has 12 amino acids. The CDR3 DNA sequence: TGCGCCAGCAGTGAGCAGGCTAATAAGCAGTTCTTC. Protein product: CASSEQANKQFF.

The chain carries TRBV9 and TRBJ2-2, with D hard to call. Looked up from germline, CDR1 is SGDLS and CDR2 is YYNGEE. V lost 4 bases, J lost 2 bases, and 12 bases lay in between. The CDR3 consists of 15 residues. As DNA, the CDR3 is TGTGCCAGCAGCTTCAGATCCACAAACACCGGGGAGCTGTTTTTT. Protein product: CASSFRSTNTGELFF.

The genes are TRBV25-1 and TRBJ2-3, with D possibly TRBD1 on 6 matching bases. The CDR3 extends over 14 amino acids. The germline V gene encodes CDR1 MGHDK and CDR2 SYGVNS. Trimming took off 6 bases at V and 1 base at J, with 11 bases between the two ends. CDR3 protein: CASSRGGRTDTQYF. As DNA, the CDR3 is TGTGCCAGCAGCCGAGGGGGACGCACAGATACGCAGTATTTT.

V gene TRBV27 combines with J gene TRBJ2-7; D is possibly TRBD2 (6 bases). This CDR3 spans 14 amino acids. Trimming shortened V by 5 bases and J by 3 bases, and 14 bases separated the two germline ends. From germline, CDR1 is MNHEY and CDR2 SMNVEV (reference sequence). The chain's CDR3 is CASSPGTGVYEQYF. The CDR3 DNA reads TGTGCCAGCAGTCCGGGGACTGGCGTCTACGAGCAGTACTTC.

In this sample, this clone turned up once. The V call is TRBV5-4, the J call TRBJ2-3; TRBD1 might be the D (6 bases). Between the trimmed V and J ends, which lost 0 bases and 5 bases, there was a span of 13 bases. From germline, CDR1 is SGHNT and CDR2 YYREEE (reference sequence). CDR3 length: 15 residues. The CDR3, as DNA: TGTGCCAGCAGCTTGGCCGACCTCAGGGGAGATACGCAGTATTTT. Translating it yields CASSLADLRGDTQYF.

V is TRBV10-3 and J is TRBJ2-3; TRBD2 aligns across 8 bases. The CDR3 covers 16 residues. CDR1 and CDR2 (germline): ENHRY, SYGVKD. J lost 1 base, V lost 10 bases, and 13 bases had no gene match. The chain's CDR3 is CATTPKRGPRTDTQYF. Here the CDR3 DNA reads TGTGCCACCACCCCAAAGCGGGGGCCCCGCACAGATACGCAGTATTTT.

The gene calls are TRBV12-5 and TRBJ1-2; 7 bases align to TRBD1. The germline V gene encodes CDR1 LGHNT and CDR2 FRNRAP. This CDR3 has 15 residues. V shed 5 bases and J 5 bases; nucleotides not matched to a gene: 11. CDR3 coding DNA: TGTGCTAGTGGTCGGGACAGCAGAGCCTCTTATGGCTACACCTTC. Translation gives CASGRDSRASYGYTF.

This sequence joins TRBV5-6 and TRBJ2-2, with D possibly TRBD1 on 5 matching bases. Germline values: CDR1 SGHDT, CDR2 YYEEEE. V lost 0 bases to trimming and J lost 4 bases, with 13 bases between them. The CDR3 extends over 16 amino acids. The CDR3 bases are TGTGCCAGCAGCTTGGAGGTAGGGGTCGGCACCGGGGAGCTGTTTTTT. Translating it yields CASSLEVGVGTGELFF.

The J gene is TRBJ2-5, the V gene TRBV30; D remains unclear. The germline V gene encodes CDR1 GTSNPN and CDR2 SVGIG (reference sequence). The V end lost 0 bases, the J end lost 4 bases, and 6 bases lay between the germline ends. This CDR3 comprises 12 residues. The DNA for the CDR3 is TGTGCCTGGAGTGTACTCCGAGAGACCCAGTACTTC. Encoded protein: CAWSVLRETQYF.

This clone was seen a handful of times. The CDR3 nucleotides read TGTGCCAGTAGTATTGGGAGTCCCAGTGGCTACACCTTC. It is translated as CASSIGSPSGYTF. The V gene is TRBV19, the J gene TRBJ1-2; D is uncertain. The CDR3 sequence is 13 residues long. Trimming stripped 3 bases from V and 7 bases from J, with 12 bases between. In germline, CDR1 is LNHDA, CDR2 SQIVND (reference sequence).

V gene TRBV6-6 combines with J gene TRBJ2-2, with 10 bases fitting TRBD2. Germline-derived CDR1 and CDR2 are MNHNY and SVGAGI (reference sequence). The CDR3 runs to 17 residues. J was trimmed by 5 bases and V by 5 bases; bases with no gene match: 11. The CDR3 nucleotides read TGTGCCAGCAGTCCTAGCGGGAGTTCTACGGGAACCGGGGAGCTGTTTTTT. Its translation is CASSPSGSSTGTGELFF.